This T cell receptor beta chain stems from a study of sequential checkpoint blockade in melanoma. About the research overall: Randomization was 1:1 between first-line nivolumab→ipilimumab and ipilimumab→nivolumab. TCRbeta immunosequencing was performed on DNA from approximately 93 pretreatment melanoma tumor samples.

This clone occurred a few times. Clones were read by immunoSEQ multiplex PCR, and TCRdb kept only the in-frame ones, dropping some. Of 40,000 or so clones in the sample, roughly 32% are singletons; the top ten hold 1.6%. This CDR3 has 14 amino acids. V gave up 5 bases and J gave up 7 bases; unmatched junction bases: 5. Germline loops: CDR1 SGHVS, CDR2 FNYEAQ. Treatment denoted: randomized to nivolumab then ipilimumab (arm A) or the reverse (arm B). V gene TRBV7-6 combines with J gene TRBJ1-1; 12 nucleotides agree with TRBD1. This receptor was taken from a human donor with melanoma. The sample in question was tumor tissue (inferred from file names), obtained from a patient given nivolumab and ipilimumab in sequence. This CDR3 is CASSTGQGAGEAFF. The DNA of the CDR3 is TGTGCCAGCAGCACGGGACAGGGGGCTGGTGAAGCTTTCTTT.